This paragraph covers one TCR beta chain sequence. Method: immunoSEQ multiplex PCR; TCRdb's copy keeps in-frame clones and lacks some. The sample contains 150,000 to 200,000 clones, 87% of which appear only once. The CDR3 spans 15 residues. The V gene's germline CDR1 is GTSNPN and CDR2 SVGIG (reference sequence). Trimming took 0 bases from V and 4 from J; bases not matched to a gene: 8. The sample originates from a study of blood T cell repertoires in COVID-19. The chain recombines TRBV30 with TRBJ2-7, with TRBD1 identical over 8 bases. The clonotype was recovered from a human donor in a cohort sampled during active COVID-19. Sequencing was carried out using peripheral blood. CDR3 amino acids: CAWSVPRTGNYEQYF. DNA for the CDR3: TGTGCCTGGAGTGTACCGAGGACAGGGAATTACGAGCAGTACTTC.